Included here is one T cell receptor (beta chain) sequence, with context. Its specificity is unknown. PCR primers comprised 60 Vbeta and 13 Jbeta primers. Here immunoSEQ multiplex PCR was the method, and the copy in TCRdb shows in-frame clones only, minus some. Here the sample spans around 150,000 clones, around 76% being singletons. The CDR3 consists of 14 residues. The ends lost 6 bases at V and 8 bases at J; junction bases unmatched: 11. Germline loops: CDR1 WSHSY, CDR2 SAAADI. This record belongs to a study of cytomegalovirus exposure and HLA in healthy donors. The study, taken as a whole, reports: Reportedly, fewer N-insertions than the approximately 700-donor mean appeared in an Asian-associated ancestry cluster in a later analysis. Presence/absence analyses supposed approximately even sequencing depth among donors. Exclusion applied to some V segments, including TRBV6-2 and TRBV6-3, as they were indistinguishable. TCR beta chain V- and J-gene trimming was linked, in a later analysis, to a missense variant in DCLRE1C.

The chain has TRBV10-2 and TRBJ1-2; 8 nucleotides agree with TRBD1. The sample comprised PBMCs. The receptor comes from a girl between 5 and 17 years old in good health and CMV-seropositive. The DNA for the CDR3 is TGCGCCAGCAGGGAGAGTTCAGGGGGCGAAGGCTACACCTTC. Translating it yields CASRESSGGEGYTF.